This T cell receptor (beta chain) originates from a study of control samples from healthy donors and cancer patients. Sequencing used immunoSEQ multiplex PCR; TCRdb keeps in-frame clones, though not all of them. The sample comprises approximately 97,000 clones, around 90% of which are singletons, and 2% to 3% rests with the top ten. The germline V gene has CDR1 SGHNT and CDR2 YENEEA. Losses at the gene ends were 5 bases for V and 0 bases for J; bases not matched to a gene: 10. The CDR3 is made up of 17 amino acids. The rearrangement joins TRBV11-3 to TRBJ2-3; 8 positions match TRBD2. The sequencing sample was made of blood. This receptor was obtained from a woman between 18 and 29 years old in good health. Written as DNA, the CDR3 is TGTGCCAGCAGCCCCTATGGGGAGCGGGGGAGCACAGATACGCAGTATTTT. It is translated as CASSPYGERGSTDTQYF.